Listed here are 3 T cell receptor beta chains from one sample, sequenced in a study of shared clonotypes between healthy human individuals. The repertoire was sequenced with immunoSEQ multiplex PCR; TCRdb's copy has only in-frame clones and lacks some. The sample carries approximately 500,000 clones, roughly 80% recorded once. Input material: PBMCs. These receptors were collected from a woman aged 35 to 49 in good health. Some clones in this sample may be carry-over from other donors' samples.

J is TRBJ2-1 and V is TRBV11-2; 11 bases agree with TRBD1. This CDR3 has 15 amino acids. The germline V gene has CDR1 SGHAT and CDR2 FQNNGV. The V gene end was trimmed by 1 base and the J gene end by 8 bases; junction bases not matched to a gene: 4. The chain's CDR3 is CASSLAGQGVHEQFF. The CDR3, as DNA: TGTGCCAGCAGCTTAGCGGGACAGGGGGTGCATGAGCAGTTCTTC. The entire variable domain, with the rest obtained from reference TRBV11-2 and TRBJ2-1, is as follows: EAGVAQSPRYKIIEKRQSVAFWCNPISGHATLYWYQQILGQGPKLLIQFQNNGVVDDSQLPKDRFSAERLKGVDSTLKIQPAKLEDSAVYLCASSLAGQGVHEQFFGPGTRLTVL.

The chain employs TRBV27 and TRBJ2-7, with D perhaps matching TRBD1 (5 bases). The CDR3 runs 16 residues. Trimming took 2 bases from V and 0 from J, leaving 14 bases between them. From germline, CDR1 is MNHEY and CDR2 SMNVEV (reference sequence). The CDR3 protein is CASSLIGRRGSYEQYF. The CDR3 DNA is TGTGCCAGCAGTTTAATTGGCAGAAGGGGCTCCTACGAGCAGTACTTC.

This chain joins TRBV5-1 and TRBJ1-1; D is undetermined. Germline V lookup: CDR1 SGHRS, CDR2 YFSETQ. V lost 0 bases and J 6 bases, leaving 15 bases between the germline ends. CDR3 length: 15 amino acids. In nucleotides, the CDR3 is TGCGCCAGCAGCTTGGGCAGTGGAGCCAGAGCTGAAGCTTTCTTT. As protein: CASSLGSGARAEAFF.